The next 31 T cell receptor beta chains were all read from a single sample in a study of blood T cell repertoires in COVID-19. Sequenced by immunoSEQ multiplex PCR; TCRdb stores in-frame clones only, minus some. The data contain 70,000 or so clones, about nine tenths of them singletons. Sequencing was carried out using peripheral blood. These receptor sequences come from a man aged 50-59 years with acute or convalescent COVID-19.

The CDR3 protein is CASSLWSSGNTIYF. The CDR3 DNA follows: TGTGCCAGCAGCTTGTGGAGCTCTGGAAACACCATATATTTT. V and J are TRBV5-6 and TRBJ1-3; D remains ambiguous. CDR3 length: 14 amino acids. Germline CDR1 and CDR2: SGHDT and YYEEEE. The V and J ends lost 1 base and 0 bases respectively, with 5 bases between them. Drawing the rest from reference TRBV5-6 and TRBJ1-3, the complete variable domain is DAGVTQSPTHLIKTRGQQVTLRCSPKSGHDTVSWYQQALGQGPQFIFQYYEEEERQRGNFPDRFSGHQFPNYSSELNVNALLLGDSALYLCASSLWSSGNTIYFGEGSWLTVV.

The chain employs TRBV7-2 and TRBJ2-1; 9 positions agree with TRBD1. The germline CDR1 and CDR2 sequences are SGHTA and FQGNSA. The CDR3 has 17 residues. Trimming took 0 bases from V and 2 from J; bases not matched to a gene: 5. The CDR3 spells CASSLAFTGGAYNEQFF. As DNA, the CDR3 is TGTGCCAGCAGCTTAGCATTCACAGGGGGCGCCTACAATGAGCAGTTCTTC. Together with reference TRBV7-2 and TRBJ2-1, the CDR3 gives the full variable domain: GAGVSQSPSNKVTEKGKDVELRCDPISGHTALYWYRQSLGQGLEFLIYFQGNSAPDKSGLPSDRFSAERTGGSVSTLTIQRTQQEDSAVYLCASSLAFTGGAYNEQFFGPGTRLTVL.

The chain recombines TRBV2 with TRBJ1-5; TRBD1 is a possible D gene (6 bases). The CDR3 has 14 amino acids. Trimming removed 6 bases at V and 3 bases at J, with 12 bases between. Germline CDR1 and CDR2: SNHLY and FYNNEI. CDR3 region: CASRTGRNNQPQHF. CDR3 bases: TGTGCCAGCAGGACAGGTAGGAACAATCAGCCCCAGCATTTT.

The chain uses TRBV7-9 and TRBJ1-1; 7 bases match TRBD1. Germline-derived CDR1 and CDR2 are SEHNR and FQNEAQ (reference sequence). The CDR3 sequence is 15 residues long. Germline trimming cut 1 base from V and 9 bases from J; bases unmatched to any gene: 11. Here the CDR3 reads CASSLGEVSRGKAFF. The DNA of the CDR3 is TGTGCCAGCAGCTTAGGGGAGGTGTCCAGGGGGAAAGCTTTCTTT.

This sequence joins TRBV28 and TRBJ2-6; D remains unclear. Germline-derived CDR1 and CDR2 are MDHEN and SYDVKM. V shed 3 bases and J shed 0 bases, with 3 bases lying between them. This CDR3 is 14 amino acids long. The CDR3, as DNA: TGTGCCAGCAGTTTCAGCTCTGGGGCCAACGTCCTGACTTTC. Protein product: CASSFSSGANVLTF.

The gene calls are TRBV30 and TRBJ2-3, with TRBD1 identical over 7 bases. Trimming cost V 3 bases and J 3 bases; bases outside gene matches: 9. This CDR3 region has 15 residues. CDR1 GTSNPN and CDR2 SVGIG come from the germline V gene (reference sequence). Here the CDR3 reads CAWRKRTGGTDTQYF. In DNA, the CDR3 is TGTGCCTGGAGGAAGAGGACAGGAGGAACAGATACGCAGTATTTT.

This clone was seen a single time. CDR3 region: CASSLLRTRKETQYF. The DNA of the CDR3 is TGTGCCAGCAGTTTACTGCGGACACGCAAAGAGACCCAGTACTTC. This chain connects TRBV27 to TRBJ2-5, with D maybe TRBD1 (5 bases). Germline CDR1 reads MNHEY; CDR2 reads SMNVEV (reference sequence). This CDR3 is 15 amino acids long. V lost 2 bases and J lost 3, with 13 bases in between.

For the CDR3, the DNA is TGTGCCAGCAGTAAGCCCGCCCGGGAGCTGTTTTTT. It translates to CASSKPARELFF. The chain couples TRBV28 to TRBJ2-2; D is ambiguous. The CDR3 length is 12 residues. V was trimmed by 5 bases and J by 9 bases, leaving 10 bases between them. Looked up from germline, CDR1 is MDHEN and CDR2 is SYDVKM.

The rearrangement uses TRBV5-8 and TRBJ2-6, with a possible D match to TRBD2 (6 bases). This CDR3 region has 17 residues. V lost 3 bases and J lost 0, with 13 bases in between. CDR1 is SGHTS, CDR2 YDEGEE, per germline. This CDR3 reads CASSSERRGSGANVLTF. In nucleotides, the CDR3 is TGTGCCAGCAGCTCTGAGCGGAGGGGCTCTGGGGCCAACGTCCTGACTTTC.

The chain carries TRBV2 and TRBJ1-2; 12 nucleotides match TRBD1. This CDR3 region has 15 residues. The germline gives CDR1 SNHLY, CDR2 FYNNEI. V was pared by 3 bases and J by 2 bases, with 1 base of the junction left unmatched. As DNA, the CDR3 is TGTGCCAGCAGTGAGGGGACAGGGGGCAACTATGGCTACACCTTC. Translated, it gives CASSEGTGGNYGYTF.

The chain combines TRBV15 with TRBJ1-4; TRBD1 might be the D (5 bases). This CDR3 has 15 amino acids. Per the germline V gene, CDR1 is LNHNV and CDR2 is YYDKDF (reference sequence). Trimming removed 0 bases from V and 7 bases from J, with 12 bases in between. CDR3: CATSRDGQGGEKLFF. Written as DNA, the CDR3 is TGTGCCACCAGCAGAGATGGCCAGGGAGGTGAAAAACTGTTTTTT. The whole variable domain, remainder taken from reference TRBV15 and TRBJ1-4, is DAMVIQNPRYQVTQFGKPVTLSCSQTLNHNVMYWYQQKSSQAPKLLFHYYDKDFNNEADTPDNFQSRRPNTSFCFLDIRSPGLGDTAMYLCATSRDGQGGEKLFFGSGTQLSVL.

The chain employs TRBV2 and TRBJ2-2; 8 bases fit TRBD2. The germline V gene encodes CDR1 SNHLY and CDR2 FYNNEI. V dropped 6 bases and J dropped 1; count of bases not matched to a gene: 7. This CDR3 spans 16 amino acids. CDR3 in amino acids: CASSLTSGRNTGELFF. The DNA of the CDR3 is TGTGCCAGCAGCCTTACCAGCGGGAGGAACACCGGGGAGCTGTTTTTT.

This rearrangement joins TRBV6-1 to TRBJ2-5; 7 bases are shared with TRBD2. V gave up 0 bases and J gave up 3 bases; unmatched junction bases: 7. Germline V CDR1 and CDR2: MNHNS, SASEGT. The CDR3 is 16 amino acids. CDR3 DNA sequence: TGTGCCAGCAGTGAAGCCCACGGGGGGTCAGAAGAGACCCAGTACTTC. The encoded protein is CASSEAHGGSEETQYF.

The gene calls are TRBV27 and TRBJ1-1; TRBD1 matches 8 bases. The CDR3 consists of 17 residues. Germline V gene lookup returns CDR1 MNHEY and CDR2 SMNVEV (reference sequence). After removal of 4 bases from V and 0 bases from J, the junction contained 10 bases not matched to a gene. CDR3 coding DNA: TGTGCCAGCAGTTCCATACACCGGACAGGGATGAACACTGAAGCTTTCTTT. Translation: CASSSIHRTGMNTEAFF.

This chain joins TRBV27 and TRBJ2-1, with TRBD2 matching over 7 bases. V lost 5 bases to trimming and J lost 8 bases; unmatched junction nucleotides: 9. The germline V gene has CDR1 MNHEY and CDR2 SMNVEV (reference sequence). The CDR3 covers 14 residues. The CDR3 DNA reads TGTGCCAGCAGTCCTGAGTGGGGGGGTCATGAGCAGTTCTTC. Its protein is CASSPEWGGHEQFF.

V is TRBV7-6 and J is TRBJ2-3, with TRBD1 as a possible D gene (5 bases). Germline values: CDR1 SGHVS, CDR2 FNYEAQ. The CDR3 sequence is 15 residues long. V was clipped by 1 base and J by 4 bases, with 12 bases between them. CDR3 DNA: TGTGCCAGCAGCTTAGGGGCAGGGTGGGCAGATACGCAGTATTTT. Amino acids: CASSLGAGWADTQYF.

The chain links TRBV7-9 to TRBJ2-7; 9 bases align to TRBD1. This CDR3 contains 12 residues. The junction had 0 bases not matched to a gene; V was cut back by 3 bases and J by 6 bases. Looked up from germline, CDR1 is SEHNR and CDR2 is FQNEAQ (reference sequence). CDR3 sequence (DNA): TGTGCCAGCAGCTTGGACAGGGGCGAGCAGTACGTC. It is translated as CASSLDRGEQYV.

The V call is TRBV6-5, the J call TRBJ1-6; unclear D gene. Trimming removed 6 bases at V and 4 bases at J, with 7 bases between. Germline assignment: CDR1 MNHEY and CDR2 SVGAGI. The CDR3 totals 13 residues. CDR3 loop: CASRRSYNSPLHF. The CDR3 DNA sequence: TGTGCCAGCAGGAGGTCTTATAATTCACCCCTCCACTTT.

This clone was observed a few times. The V gene is TRBV7-2, the J gene TRBJ2-7; TRBD2 matches 11 bases. Trimming at V came to 1 base and at J to 2 bases, leaving 4 bases not matched to a gene. The CDR3 consists of 16 residues. CDR1 is SGHTA, CDR2 FQGNSA, per germline. The CDR3 DNA reads as TGTGCCAGCAGCTTAGTAGCGGGAGGGGGTACCTACGAGCAGTACTTC. It is translated as CASSLVAGGGTYEQYF.

This chain links TRBV4-1 with TRBJ1-4, with 11 bases lining up with TRBD1. V trimming: 1 base; J trimming: 3 bases; junction bases outside the gene matches: 7. The CDR3 consists of 18 residues. CDR1 and CDR2 (germline): MGHRA, YSYEKL. The CDR3 bases are TGCGCCAGCAGCCAAGGGTGGACAGGGGGCTCCTCTAATGAAAAACTGTTTTTT. This translates into CASSQGWTGGSSNEKLFF.

The chain links TRBV5-4 to TRBJ2-5, with 11 nucleotides matching TRBD2. Germline V lookup: CDR1 SGHNT, CDR2 YYREEE (reference sequence). The CDR3 has 15 residues. V shed 3 bases and J 4 bases; nucleotides not matched to a gene: 5. The CDR3 sequence: CASSSIAGGIETQYF. The CDR3 nucleotides read TGTGCCAGCAGCTCCATAGCGGGAGGGATAGAGACCCAGTACTTC.

The chain recombines TRBV9 with TRBJ2-1; tentative D call: TRBD2 (6 bases). From germline, CDR1 is SGDLS and CDR2 YYNGEE. The CDR3 runs to 18 residues. Trimming pared 3 bases from V and 6 bases from J, leaving 25 bases between. Here the CDR3 DNA reads TGTGCCAGCAGCGCACGTAGGGCGGGGAGCATTGTTGGCAATGAGCAGTTCTTC. As protein: CASSARRAGSIVGNEQFF.

This chain uses TRBV10-2 with TRBJ1-6, with a possible D match to TRBD1 (6 bases). Trimming took 8 bases from V and 4 from J, leaving 9 bases between them. This CDR3 region has 13 residues. CDR1 WSHSY and CDR2 SAAADI come from the germline V gene. The CDR3 DNA is TGCGCCAGCGGGACAAGTTATAATTCACCCCTCCACTTT. It specifies CASGTSYNSPLHF.

V and J are TRBV27 and TRBJ1-3; possible D gene TRBD1, 6 bases. The CDR3 extends over 15 amino acids. V was cut by 5 bases and J by 2 bases, with 13 bases left in between. The germline gives CDR1 MNHEY, CDR2 SMNVEV (reference sequence). This CDR3 is CASSQGGPTGNTIYF. Written as DNA, the CDR3 is TGTGCCAGCAGTCAAGGGGGTCCCACTGGAAACACCATATATTTT.

V usage is TRBV2 and J usage is TRBJ2-6; the D gene is possibly TRBD2 (6 bases). Germline V gene data show CDR1 as SNHLY and CDR2 as FYNNEI. V dropped 3 bases and J dropped 1 base, with 7 bases sitting between them. This CDR3 has 15 amino acids. CDR3 coding DNA: TGTGCCAGCAGTGAGGAGGGGTCTGGGGCCAACGTCCTGACTTTC. Translated: CASSEEGSGANVLTF.

The chain carries TRBV6-4 and TRBJ1-2, with 9 bases aligning to TRBD1. With V trimmed by 6 bases and J by 4 bases, 12 bases remained unmatched. Germline V gene lookup returns CDR1 MRHNA and CDR2 SNTAGT. The CDR3 is made up of 16 amino acids. CDR3 sequence: CASRPQDRGRTYGYTF. The CDR3 DNA follows: TGTGCCAGCAGACCCCAGGACAGGGGACGTACCTATGGCTACACCTTC.

The chain uses TRBV29-1 and TRBJ1-6; TRBD1 matches 8 bases. After removal of 6 bases from V and 7 bases from J, the junction contained 5 bases not matched to a gene. The CDR3 covers 13 residues. The germline V gene has CDR1 SQVTM and CDR2 ANQGSEA. CDR3 sequence (DNA): TGCAGCGTGGCGGGACAGGAGAATTCACCCCTCCACTTT. Its translation is CSVAGQENSPLHF.

The table lists this clone with a few counts. The V call is TRBV20-1, the J call TRBJ2-5; 11 bases are shared with TRBD2. Trimming took 6 bases from V and 5 from J; bases not matched to a gene: 5. Germline loops: CDR1 DFQATT, CDR2 SNEGSKA (reference sequence). CDR3 length equals 13 residues. In nucleotides, the CDR3 is TGCAGTGCCAGTAGACTAGCGGGGGAGACCCAGTACTTC. Its protein is CSASRLAGETQYF.

Points on this clone: This specimen includes other DNA sequences encoding the same CDR3. The rearrangement links TRBV5-1 to TRBJ1-3; TRBD1 might be the D (5 bases). Germline V lookup: CDR1 SGHRS, CDR2 YFSETQ. The V and J ends lost 4 bases and 0 bases respectively, with 8 bases between them. The CDR3 length is 14 residues. Here the CDR3 reads CASSPGGSGNTIYF. CDR3 coding DNA: TGCGCCAGCAGCCCGGGGGGCTCTGGAAACACCATATATTTT.

This chain links TRBV6-2 or TRBV6-3 with TRBJ2-7; unclear D gene. The CDR3 covers 13 residues. Looked up from germline, CDR1 is MNHEY and CDR2 is SVGEGT. V was trimmed by 4 bases and J by 3 bases, leaving 10 bases between them. In nucleotides, the CDR3 is TGTGCCAGCAGTTCCACAGCCGGCTACGAGCAGTACGTC. This translates into CASSSTAGYEQYV.

The chain recombines TRBV7-8 with TRBJ2-1; 11 nucleotides agree with TRBD2. The CDR3 runs 15 residues. Trimming removed 2 bases from V and 6 bases from J; junction bases left unmatched: 3. CDR1 is SGHVS and CDR2 is FQNEAQ in the germline V gene. The CDR3 DNA reads TGTGCCAGCAGCTTATCACTAGCGGGGGCCAATGAGCAGTTCTTC. It yields the protein CASSLSLAGANEQFF.